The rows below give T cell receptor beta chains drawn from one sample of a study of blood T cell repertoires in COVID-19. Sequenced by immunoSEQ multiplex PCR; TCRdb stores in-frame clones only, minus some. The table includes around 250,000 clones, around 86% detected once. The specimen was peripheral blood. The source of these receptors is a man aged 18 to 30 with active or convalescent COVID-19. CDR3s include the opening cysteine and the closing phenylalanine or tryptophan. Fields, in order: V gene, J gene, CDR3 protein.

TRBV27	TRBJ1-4	CASSSHRANEKLFF
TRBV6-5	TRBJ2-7	CASAPAPGEQYF
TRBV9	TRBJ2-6	CASSVVGRLGVVRDSPSGANVLTF
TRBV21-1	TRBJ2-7	CASSSSGSQSQYF
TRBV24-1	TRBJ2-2	CATSALPGQGVPGELFF
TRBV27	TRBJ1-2	CASSLQQIYGYTF
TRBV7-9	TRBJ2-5	CASSFNRDPTIQETQYF
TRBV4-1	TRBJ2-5	CASSQVPEGQETQYF
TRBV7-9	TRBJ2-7	CASSRDRDSYEQYF
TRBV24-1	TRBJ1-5	CATSALGGPQHF
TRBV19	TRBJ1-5	CASSKMTGGGQPQHF
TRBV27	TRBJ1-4	CASSPYSATNEKLFF
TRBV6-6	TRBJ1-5	CASSYSITYNQPQHF
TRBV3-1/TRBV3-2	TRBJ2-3	CASSQASSGGSDTQYF
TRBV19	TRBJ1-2	CATRTGLYGYTF
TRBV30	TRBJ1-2	CAWSDRVNYGYTF
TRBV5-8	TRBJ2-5	CASSWGEETQYF
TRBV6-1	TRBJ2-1	CASSEAAVSAFDEQFF
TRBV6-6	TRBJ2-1	CASNTGGRTHNEQFF
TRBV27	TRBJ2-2	CASSEAFTRGLGTGELFF
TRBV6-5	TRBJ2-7	CASSPDRGLYEQYF
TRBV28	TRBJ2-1	CASRGHPEEASEQFF
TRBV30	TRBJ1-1	CAWSLGPGTGGTEAFF
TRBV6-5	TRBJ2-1	CASSYSRTSLDEQFF